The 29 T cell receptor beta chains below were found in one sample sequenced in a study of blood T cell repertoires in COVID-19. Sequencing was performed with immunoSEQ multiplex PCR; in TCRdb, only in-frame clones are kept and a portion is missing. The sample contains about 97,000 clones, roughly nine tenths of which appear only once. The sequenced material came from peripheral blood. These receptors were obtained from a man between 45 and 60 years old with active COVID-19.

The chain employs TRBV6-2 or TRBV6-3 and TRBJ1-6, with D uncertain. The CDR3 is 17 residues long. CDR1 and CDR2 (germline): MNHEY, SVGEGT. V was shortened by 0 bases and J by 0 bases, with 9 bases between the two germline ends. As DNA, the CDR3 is TGTGCCAGCAGTTACTCGCGAGGGAGCTCCTATAATTCACCCCTCCACTTT. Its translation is CASSYSRGSSYNSPLHF.

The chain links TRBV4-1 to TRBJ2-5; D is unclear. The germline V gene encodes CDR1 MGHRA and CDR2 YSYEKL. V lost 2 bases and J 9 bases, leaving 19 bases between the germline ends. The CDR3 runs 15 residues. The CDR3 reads CASSQSHGVDVSQYF. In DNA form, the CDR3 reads TGCGCCAGCAGCCAATCCCACGGAGTTGATGTCTCCCAGTACTTC.

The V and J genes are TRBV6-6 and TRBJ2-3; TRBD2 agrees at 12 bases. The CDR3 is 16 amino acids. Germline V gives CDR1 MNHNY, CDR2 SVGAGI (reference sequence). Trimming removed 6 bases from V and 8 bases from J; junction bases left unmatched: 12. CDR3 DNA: TGTGCCAGCAGCCGCCCTAGCGGGGGGGGCCAAGGTACGCAGTATTTT. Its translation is CASSRPSGGGQGTQYF.

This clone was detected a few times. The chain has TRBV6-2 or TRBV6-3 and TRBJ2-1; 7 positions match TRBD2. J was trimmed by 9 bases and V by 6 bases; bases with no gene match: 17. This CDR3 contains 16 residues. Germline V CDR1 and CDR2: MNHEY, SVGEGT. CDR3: CASSLKLRGVGCEQFF. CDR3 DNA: TGTGCCAGCAGCCTCAAACTCCGGGGGGTGGGTTGTGAGCAGTTCTTC.

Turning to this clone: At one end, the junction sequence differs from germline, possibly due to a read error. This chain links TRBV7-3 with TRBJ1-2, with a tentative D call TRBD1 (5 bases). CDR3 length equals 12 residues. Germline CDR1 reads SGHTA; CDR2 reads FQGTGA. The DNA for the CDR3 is TGTGCCAGCAGCTCCATTGACAGAAACCTTACTTTC. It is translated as CASSSIDRNLTF. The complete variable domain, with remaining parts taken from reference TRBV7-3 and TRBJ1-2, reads GAGVSQTPSNKVTEKGKYVELRCDPISGHTALYWYRQSLGQGPEFLIYFQGTGAADDSGLPNDRFFAVRPEGSVSTLKIQRTERGDSAVYLCASSSIDRNLTFGSGTRLTVV.

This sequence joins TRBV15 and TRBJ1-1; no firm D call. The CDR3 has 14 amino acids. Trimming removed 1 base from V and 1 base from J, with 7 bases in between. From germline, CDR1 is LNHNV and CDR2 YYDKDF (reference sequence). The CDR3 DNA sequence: TGTGCCACCAGCAGAGTAGCGGAGAACACTGAAGCTTTCTTT. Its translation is CATSRVAENTEAFF.

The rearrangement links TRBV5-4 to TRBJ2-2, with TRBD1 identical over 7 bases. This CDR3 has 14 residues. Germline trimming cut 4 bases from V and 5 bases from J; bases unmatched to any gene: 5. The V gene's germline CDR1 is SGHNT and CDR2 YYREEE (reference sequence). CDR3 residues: CASSRDSQTGELFF. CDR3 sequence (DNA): TGTGCCAGCAGCCGGGACAGCCAAACCGGGGAGCTGTTTTTT.

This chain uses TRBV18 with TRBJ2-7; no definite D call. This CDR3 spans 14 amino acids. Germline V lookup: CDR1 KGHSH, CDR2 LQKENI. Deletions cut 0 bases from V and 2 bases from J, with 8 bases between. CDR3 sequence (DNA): TGTGCCAGCTCACCACCTTCGGAGCCCTACGAGCAGTACTTC. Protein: CASSPPSEPYEQYF.

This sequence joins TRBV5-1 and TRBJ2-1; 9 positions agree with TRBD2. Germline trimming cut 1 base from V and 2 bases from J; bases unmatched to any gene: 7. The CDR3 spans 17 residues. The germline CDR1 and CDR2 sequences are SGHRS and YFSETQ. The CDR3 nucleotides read TGCGCCAGCAGCTTGAGAGCCGGCGGGGGGGCCTACAATGAGCAGTTCTTC. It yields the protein CASSLRAGGGAYNEQFF.

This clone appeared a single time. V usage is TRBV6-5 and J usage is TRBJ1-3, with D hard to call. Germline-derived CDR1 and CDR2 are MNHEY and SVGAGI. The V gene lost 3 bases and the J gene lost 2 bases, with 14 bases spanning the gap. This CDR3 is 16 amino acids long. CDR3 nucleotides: TGTGCCAGCAGTTATCGCGTTCCCAGCGCTGGAAACACCATATATTTT. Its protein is CASSYRVPSAGNTIYF.

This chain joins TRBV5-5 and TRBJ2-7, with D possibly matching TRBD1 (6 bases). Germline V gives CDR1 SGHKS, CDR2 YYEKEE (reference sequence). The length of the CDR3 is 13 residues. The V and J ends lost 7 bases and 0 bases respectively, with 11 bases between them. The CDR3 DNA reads TGTGCCAGCGGACAGTGGAGCTCCTACGAGCAGTACTTC. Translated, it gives CASGQWSSYEQYF.

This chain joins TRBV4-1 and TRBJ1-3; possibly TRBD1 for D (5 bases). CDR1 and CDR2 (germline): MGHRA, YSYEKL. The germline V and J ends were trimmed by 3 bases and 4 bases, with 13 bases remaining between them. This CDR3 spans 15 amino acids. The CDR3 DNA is TGCGCCAGCAGCCAGCCGGGGGTTAGGGGAAACACCATATATTTT. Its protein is CASSQPGVRGNTIYF.

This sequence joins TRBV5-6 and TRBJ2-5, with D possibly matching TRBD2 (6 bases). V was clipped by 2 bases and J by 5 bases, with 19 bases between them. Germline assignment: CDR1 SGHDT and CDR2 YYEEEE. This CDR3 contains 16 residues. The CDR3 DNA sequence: TGTGCCAGCAGCTTCGGAGGGACGGGGGTCCGGGAGACCCAGTACTTC. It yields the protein CASSFGGTGVRETQYF.

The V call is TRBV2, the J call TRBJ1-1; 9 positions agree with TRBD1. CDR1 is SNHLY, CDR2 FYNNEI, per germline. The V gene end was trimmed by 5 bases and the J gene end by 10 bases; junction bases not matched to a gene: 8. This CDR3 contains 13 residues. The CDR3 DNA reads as TGTGCCAGCAGTCCTCCGGGACAGGGACCAGCTTTCTTT. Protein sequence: CASSPPGQGPAFF.

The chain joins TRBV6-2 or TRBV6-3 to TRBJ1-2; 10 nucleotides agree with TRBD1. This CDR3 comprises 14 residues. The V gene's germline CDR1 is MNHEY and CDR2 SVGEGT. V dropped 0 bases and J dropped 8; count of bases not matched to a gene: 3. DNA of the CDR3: TGTGCCAGCAGTTACTCGACAGGGGGCGAGGGCTACACCTTC. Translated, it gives CASSYSTGGEGYTF.

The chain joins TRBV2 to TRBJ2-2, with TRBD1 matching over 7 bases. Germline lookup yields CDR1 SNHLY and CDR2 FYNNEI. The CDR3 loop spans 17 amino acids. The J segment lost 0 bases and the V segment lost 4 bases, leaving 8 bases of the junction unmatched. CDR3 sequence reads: CASSAPDRAANTGELFF. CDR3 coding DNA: TGTGCCAGCAGTGCTCCCGACAGGGCGGCGAACACCGGGGAGCTGTTTTTT. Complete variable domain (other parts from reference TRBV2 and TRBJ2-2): EPEVTQTPSHQVTQMGQEVILRCVPISNHLYFYWYRQILGQKVEFLVSFYNNEISEKSEIFDDQFSVERPDGSNFTLKIRSTKLEDSAMYFCASSAPDRAANTGELFFGEGSRLTVL.

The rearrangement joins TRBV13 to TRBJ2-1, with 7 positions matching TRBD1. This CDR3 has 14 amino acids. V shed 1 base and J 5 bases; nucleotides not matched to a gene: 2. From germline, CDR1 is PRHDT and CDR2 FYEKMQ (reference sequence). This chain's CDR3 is CASSLEGADNEQFF. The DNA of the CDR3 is TGTGCCAGCAGCTTAGAGGGGGCGGACAATGAGCAGTTCTTC.

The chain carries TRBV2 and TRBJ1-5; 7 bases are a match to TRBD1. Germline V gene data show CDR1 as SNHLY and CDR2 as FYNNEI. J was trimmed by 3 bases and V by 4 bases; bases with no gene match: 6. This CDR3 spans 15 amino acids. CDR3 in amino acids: CASSGRGGVNQPQHF. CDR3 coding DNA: TGTGCCAGCAGTGGAAGAGGGGGCGTCAATCAGCCCCAGCATTTT.

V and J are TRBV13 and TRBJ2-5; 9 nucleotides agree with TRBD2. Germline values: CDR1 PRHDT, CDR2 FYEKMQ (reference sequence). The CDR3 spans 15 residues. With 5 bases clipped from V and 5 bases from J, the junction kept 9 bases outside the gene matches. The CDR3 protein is CASSGVGGGAETQYF. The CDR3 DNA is TGTGCCAGCAGCGGCGTGGGCGGGGGGGCGGAGACCCAGTACTTC.

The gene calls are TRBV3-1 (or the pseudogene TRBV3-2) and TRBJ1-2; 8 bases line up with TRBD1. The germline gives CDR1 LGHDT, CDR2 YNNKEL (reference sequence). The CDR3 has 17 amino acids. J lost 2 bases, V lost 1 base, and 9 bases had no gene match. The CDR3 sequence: CASSQGIPQGGNYGYTF. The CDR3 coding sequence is TGTGCCAGCAGCCAAGGGATCCCACAGGGGGGAAACTATGGCTACACCTTC.

CDR3 in amino acids: CAHRDQETQYF. CDR3 nucleotide sequence: TGTGCCCACAGGGACCAAGAGACCCAGTACTTC. The chain joins TRBV2 to TRBJ2-5; TRBD1 is a possible D gene (6 bases). With 11 bases removed from V and 0 bases from J, the gap between germline ends came to 7 bases. The CDR3 length is 11 residues. Germline CDR1 is SNHLY and CDR2 is FYNNEI.

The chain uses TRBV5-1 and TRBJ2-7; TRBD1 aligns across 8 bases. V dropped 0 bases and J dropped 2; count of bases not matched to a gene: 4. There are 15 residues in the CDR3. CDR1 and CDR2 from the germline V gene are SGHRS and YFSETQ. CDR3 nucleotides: TGCGCCAGCAGCTTGGTTTTACAGGGGGCCTACGAGCAGTACTTC. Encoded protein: CASSLVLQGAYEQYF.

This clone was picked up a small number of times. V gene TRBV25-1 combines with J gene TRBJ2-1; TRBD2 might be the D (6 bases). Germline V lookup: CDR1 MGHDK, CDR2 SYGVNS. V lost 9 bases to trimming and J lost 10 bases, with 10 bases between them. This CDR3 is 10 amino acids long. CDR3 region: CARGGLEQFF. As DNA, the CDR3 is TGTGCCAGGGGGGGACTGGAGCAGTTCTTC.

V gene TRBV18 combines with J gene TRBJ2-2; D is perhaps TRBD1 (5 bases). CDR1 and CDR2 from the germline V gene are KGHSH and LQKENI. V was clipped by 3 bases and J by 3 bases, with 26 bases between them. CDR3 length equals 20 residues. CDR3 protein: CASSPHAAGSPPSYTGELFF. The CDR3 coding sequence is TGTGCCAGCTCACCTCATGCCGCAGGGTCCCCGCCTTCGTACACCGGGGAGCTGTTTTTT.

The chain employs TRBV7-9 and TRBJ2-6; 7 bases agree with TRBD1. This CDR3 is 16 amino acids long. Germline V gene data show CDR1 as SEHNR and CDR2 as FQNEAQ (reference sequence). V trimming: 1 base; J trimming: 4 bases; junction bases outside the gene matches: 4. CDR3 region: CASSLGTGSGANVLTF. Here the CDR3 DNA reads TGTGCCAGCAGCTTAGGGACAGGCTCCGGGGCCAACGTCCTGACTTTC.

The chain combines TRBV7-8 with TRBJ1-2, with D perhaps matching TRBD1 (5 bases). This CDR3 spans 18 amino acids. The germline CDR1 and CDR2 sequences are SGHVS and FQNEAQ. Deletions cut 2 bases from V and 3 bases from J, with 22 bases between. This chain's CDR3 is CASSLRVLQGKKDYGYTF. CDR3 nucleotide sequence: TGTGCCAGCAGCTTACGGGTGCTCCAGGGAAAAAAGGACTATGGCTACACCTTC.

The CDR3 spells CASSEEGVWSPLHF. The CDR3 region has the DNA TGTGCCAGCAGTGAAGAGGGGGTTTGGTCACCCCTCCACTTT. The rearrangement joins TRBV2 to TRBJ1-6; TRBD1 might be the D (6 bases). The V and J ends lost 1 base and 10 bases respectively, with 11 bases between them. Germline V gives CDR1 SNHLY, CDR2 FYNNEI. The CDR3 is made up of 14 amino acids.

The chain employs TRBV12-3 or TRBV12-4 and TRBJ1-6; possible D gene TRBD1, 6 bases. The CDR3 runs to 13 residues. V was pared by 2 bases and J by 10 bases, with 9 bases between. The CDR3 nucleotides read TGTGCCAGCAGTTTACAAACAGGGTCACCCCTCCACTTT. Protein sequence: CASSLQTGSPLHF.

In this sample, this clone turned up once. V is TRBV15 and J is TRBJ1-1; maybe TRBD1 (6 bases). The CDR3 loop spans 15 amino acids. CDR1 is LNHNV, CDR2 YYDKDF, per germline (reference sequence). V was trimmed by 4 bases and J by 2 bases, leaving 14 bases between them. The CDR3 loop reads CATSTEYRANTEAFF. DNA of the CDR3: TGTGCCACCAGCACCGAGTACAGGGCCAACACTGAAGCTTTCTTT.